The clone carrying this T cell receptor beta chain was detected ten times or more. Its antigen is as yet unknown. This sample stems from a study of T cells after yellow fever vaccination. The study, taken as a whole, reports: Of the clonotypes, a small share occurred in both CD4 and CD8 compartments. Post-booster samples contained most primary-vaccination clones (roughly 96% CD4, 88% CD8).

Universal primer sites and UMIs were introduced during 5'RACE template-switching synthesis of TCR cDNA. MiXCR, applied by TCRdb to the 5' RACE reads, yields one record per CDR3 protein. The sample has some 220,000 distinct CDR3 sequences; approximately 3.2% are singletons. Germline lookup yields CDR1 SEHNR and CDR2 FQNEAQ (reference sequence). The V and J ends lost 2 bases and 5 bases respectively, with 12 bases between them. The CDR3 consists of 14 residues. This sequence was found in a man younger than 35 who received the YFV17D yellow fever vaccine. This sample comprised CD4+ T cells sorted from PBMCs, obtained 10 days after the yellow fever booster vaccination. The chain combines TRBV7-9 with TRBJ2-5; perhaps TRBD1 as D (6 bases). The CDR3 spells CASSLSPRGETQYF. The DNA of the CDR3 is TGTGCCAGCAGCTTATCGCCCAGGGGTGAGACCCAGTACTTC.